Listed here are 25 T cell receptor beta chains from one sample, sequenced in a study of CD8 T cells in ankylosing spondylitis. MiXCR, applied by TCRdb to the 5' RACE reads, yields one record per CDR3 protein. The sample yields fewer than 250,000 distinct CDR3 sequences, under 30% seen once. The sample was blood, either unsorted or a sorted T cell fraction (not recorded which). Source of these receptors: a male donor with ankylosing spondylitis or in good health (not recorded which).

This clonotype was observed at least ten times. The CDR3 coding sequence is TGCAGCGCCCGCGCGGAGGGGGCTAGCGGGAAGGATGAGCAGTTCTTC. The encoded protein is CSARAEGASGKDEQFF. The chain joins TRBV29-1 to TRBJ2-1; 9 positions match TRBD2. This CDR3 comprises 16 residues. CDR1 is SQVTM, CDR2 ANQGSEA, per germline. The V segment lost 7 bases and the J segment 8 bases; nucleotides outside the gene matches: 18.

This clonotype was recorded many times. The genes are TRBV12-3 or TRBV12-4 and TRBJ2-3; 8 positions match TRBD2. V gave up 3 bases and J gave up 0 bases; unmatched junction bases: 8. The CDR3 is 17 amino acids. The CDR3 nucleotides are TGTGCCAGCAGTTTTAGTATACTAGCGGAGAGCACAGATACGCAGTATTTT. The encoded protein is CASSFSILAESTDTQYF.

The sample holds many counts of this clonotype. This sequence joins TRBV5-6 and TRBJ1-1; D uncertain. This CDR3 is 13 amino acids long. Trimming stripped 3 bases from V and 4 bases from J, with 10 bases between. From germline, CDR1 is SGHDT and CDR2 YYEEEE. The CDR3 nucleotides are TGTGCCAGCAGCTACTCTCGAGTCACTGAAGCTTTCTTT. Protein product: CASSYSRVTEAFF.

This clonotype was observed many times. The chain uses TRBV5-1 and TRBJ2-5; D is unclear. The CDR3 consists of 12 residues. Trimming took 2 bases from V and 4 from J, leaving 6 bases between them. Germline V gene lookup returns CDR1 SGHRS and CDR2 YFSETQ. Written as DNA, the CDR3 is TGCGCCAGCAGCTTAAGCTCAGAGACCCAGTACTTC. This sequence encodes CASSLSSETQYF.

The chain carries TRBV20-1 and TRBJ2-1; D is perhaps TRBD2 (6 bases). This CDR3 is built from 14 residues. In germline, CDR1 is DFQATT, CDR2 SNEGSKA (reference sequence). Trimming removed 6 bases from V and 5 bases from J, with 17 bases in between. Here the CDR3 reads CSAILGGKNNEQFF. The DNA of the CDR3 is TGCAGTGCAATCTTGGGCGGGAAGAACAATGAGCAGTTCTTC.

This clonotype came up many times. This rearrangement joins TRBV5-1 to TRBJ1-5; perhaps TRBD1 as D (6 bases). CDR1 and CDR2 from the germline V gene are SGHRS and YFSETQ. The CDR3 totals 14 residues. V lost 4 bases and J 6 bases, leaving 14 bases between the germline ends. The CDR3 DNA reads TGCGCCAGCAGCCCCGGACAGTATGGTCAGCCCCAGCATTTT. It yields the protein CASSPGQYGQPQHF.

This clonotype came up once. This CDR3 reads CASSLRTGVLNEQFF. CDR3 DNA: TGTGCCAGCAGCTTAAGGACGGGAGTACTCAATGAGCAGTTCTTC. This chain connects TRBV7-2 to TRBJ2-1; a weak D match, TRBD2 (6 bases). With 2 bases removed from V and 6 bases from J, the gap between germline ends came to 14 bases. Germline V gene lookup returns CDR1 SGHTA and CDR2 FQGNSA. The CDR3 extends over 15 amino acids. The full variable domain, its missing parts supplied by reference TRBV7-2 and TRBJ2-1, is GAGVSQSPSNKVTEKGKDVELRCDPISGHTALYWYRQSLGQGLEFLIYFQGNSAPDKSGLPSDRFSAERTGGSVSTLTIQRTQQEDSAVYLCASSLRTGVLNEQFFGPGTRLTVL.

This clonotype came up many times. The genes are TRBV12-3 or TRBV12-4 and TRBJ1-5; D perhaps matches TRBD1 (6 bases). CDR3 length: 16 amino acids. V lost 1 base, J lost 0 bases, and 10 bases lay in between. This CDR3 reads CASSLEGQFSNQPQHF. The CDR3 DNA reads as TGTGCCAGCAGTTTAGAAGGACAGTTTAGCAATCAGCCCCAGCATTTT.

This clonotype was recorded once. CDR3 sequence (DNA): TGTGCCAGCAGTCTGACAGGGGGCATTGGCTACACCTTC. This gives the protein CASSLTGGIGYTF. The chain joins TRBV28 to TRBJ1-2; the match to TRBD1 covers 10 bases. CDR3 length: 13 residues. Germline V lookup: CDR1 MDHEN, CDR2 SYDVKM. V shed 5 bases and J 7 bases; nucleotides not matched to a gene: 4.

Many counts were recorded for this clonotype. This rearrangement joins TRBV7-9 to TRBJ2-5; no reliable D call. This CDR3 comprises 14 residues. The germline V gene encodes CDR1 SEHNR and CDR2 FQNEAQ (reference sequence). V was clipped by 6 bases and J by 4 bases, with 15 bases between them. The chain's CDR3 is CASRPRLGGETQYF. The CDR3, as DNA: TGTGCCAGCAGACCAAGACTGGGTGGAGAGACCCAGTACTTC.

This clonotype was counted many times. The V call is TRBV3-1, the J call TRBJ1-2; 9 bases are a match to TRBD1. V gave up 1 base and J gave up 6 bases; unmatched junction bases: 3. The CDR3 covers 14 residues. From germline, CDR1 is LGHDT and CDR2 YNNKEL (reference sequence). The CDR3 DNA follows: TGTGCCAGCAGCCAAGGACAGGGGGTCGATGGCTACACCTTC. Encoded protein: CASSQGQGVDGYTF.

This clonotype was recorded once. The chain employs TRBV20-1 and TRBJ2-1; TRBD2 might be the D (5 bases). Germline-derived CDR1 and CDR2 are DFQATT and SNEGSKA (reference sequence). The CDR3 has 13 amino acids. Deletions cut 5 bases from V and 5 bases from J, with 13 bases between. The CDR3, as DNA: TGCAGTGCTGTAGCGACCAGCAACAATGAGCAGTTCTTC. Its protein is CSAVATSNNEQFF.

A note on this clonotype: With a much larger clone just one base away, this may be a read error. The CDR3: CASSDEGRFSGDYTF. The CDR3 region has the DNA TGTGCCAGCAGTGATGAGGGACGGTTCTCTGGGGACTACACCTTC. V is TRBV2 and J is TRBJ1-2; D is perhaps TRBD1 (5 bases). CDR1 and CDR2 (germline): SNHLY, FYNNEI. The CDR3 consists of 15 residues. Trimming cost V 3 bases and J 10 bases, with 21 bases left between them. Looking up the rest from reference TRBV2 and TRBJ1-2 gives the full variable domain: EPEVTQTPSHQVTQMGQEVILRCVPISNHLYFYWYRQILGQKVEFLVSFYNNEISEKSEIFDDQFSVERPDGSNFTLKIRSTKLEDSAMYFCASSDEGRFSGDYTFGSGTRLTVV.

The chain couples TRBV6-1 to TRBJ2-1, with 8 bases matching TRBD1. The ends lost 10 bases at V and 4 bases at J; junction bases unmatched: 9. This CDR3 region has 14 residues. CDR1 and CDR2 (germline): MNHNS, SASEGT. The CDR3 sequence is CATTDRATYNEQFF. The CDR3 DNA sequence: TGTGCCACCACGGACAGGGCGACGTACAATGAGCAGTTCTTC.

This clonotype appeared many times. This chain joins TRBV5-1 and TRBJ2-7; the D call may be TRBD1 or TRBD2 (6 bases each). This CDR3 has 15 residues. Germline lookup yields CDR1 SGHRS and CDR2 YFSETQ. Trimming removed 3 bases from V and 0 bases from J, with 13 bases in between. This CDR3 is CASSSEGGGSYEQYF. The CDR3 DNA reads as TGCGCCAGCAGCTCGGAAGGAGGGGGCTCCTACGAGCAGTACTTC.

This clonotype has ten or more counts. J is TRBJ1-1 and V is TRBV5-1, with a possible D match to TRBD1 (5 bases). The germline V and J ends were trimmed by 4 bases and 1 base, with 11 bases remaining between them. CDR3 size: 14 residues. Germline V gives CDR1 SGHRS, CDR2 YFSETQ. The CDR3 nucleotides are TGCGCCAGCAGCAGGGACGGCTCGAACACTGAAGCTTTCTTT. This translates into CASSRDGSNTEAFF. Looking up the rest from reference TRBV5-1 and TRBJ1-1 gives the full variable domain: KAGVTQTPRYLIKTRGQQVTLSCSPISGHRSVSWYQQTPGQGLQFLFEYFSETQRNKGNFPGRFSGRQFSNSRSEMNVSTLELGDSALYLCASSRDGSNTEAFFGQGTRLTVV.

The chain recombines TRBV6-2 or TRBV6-3 with TRBJ2-7; D is perhaps TRBD1 (5 bases). The CDR3 is made up of 12 amino acids. V was clipped by 5 bases and J by 4 bases, with 9 bases between them. Germline V gives CDR1 MNHEY, CDR2 SVGEGT. In nucleotides, the CDR3 is TGTGCCAGCAGTAGACAGATATACGAGCAGTACTTC. Translation: CASSRQIYEQYF.

The rearrangement uses TRBV20-1 and TRBJ1-6; 8 nucleotides align to TRBD1. This CDR3 comprises 15 residues. Germline V gives CDR1 DFQATT, CDR2 SNEGSKA (reference sequence). The ends lost 1 base at V and 12 bases at J; junction bases unmatched: 11. The CDR3 region is CSARVPRQGLGPLHF. The DNA of the CDR3 is TGCAGTGCTAGAGTCCCAAGACAGGGGTTGGGACCCCTCCACTTT.

CDR3 in amino acids: CSAGASGYNEQFF. The CDR3 nucleotides are TGCAGTGCTGGCGCTAGCGGCTACAATGAGCAGTTCTTC. The V call is TRBV20-1, the J call TRBJ2-1; 7 positions match TRBD2. The CDR3 runs 13 residues. V was clipped by 5 bases and J by 3 bases; unmatched bases: 4. CDR1 DFQATT and CDR2 SNEGSKA come from the germline V gene (reference sequence).

At least ten counts were recorded for this clonotype. DNA for the CDR3: TGTGCTAGTGCCGATACAGCGAGCTCTGGAAACACCATATATTTT. Protein sequence: CASADTASSGNTIYF. This chain joins TRBV12-5 and TRBJ1-3; no clear D gene. CDR1 and CDR2 (germline): LGHNT, FRNRAP. The germline V and J ends were trimmed by 7 bases and 0 bases, with 13 bases remaining between them. The CDR3 spans 15 residues.

CDR3 region: CASSLEGGPYTQYF. CDR3 nucleotide sequence: TGTGCCAGCAGCTTGGAGGGAGGTCCATATACGCAGTATTTT. The rearrangement joins TRBV5-6 to TRBJ2-3, with a possible D match to TRBD2 (6 bases). Germline V gene sequence: CDR1 SGHDT, CDR2 YYEEEE. Between the trimmed V and J ends, which lost 0 bases and 7 bases, there was a span of 12 bases. The CDR3 sequence is 14 residues long.

The chain recombines TRBV20-1 with TRBJ2-1, with D unresolved. The CDR3 loop spans 11 amino acids. The V end lost 4 bases, the J end lost 10 bases, and 11 bases lay between the germline ends. Germline CDR1 is DFQATT and CDR2 is SNEGSKA (reference sequence). The CDR3 DNA is TGCAGTGCTACTGGTTCGTGGGAGCAGTTCTTC. This sequence encodes CSATGSWEQFF.

The rearrangement joins TRBV29-1 to TRBJ2-3, with 8 bases aligning to TRBD2. V lost 4 bases, J lost 1 base, and 7 bases stayed unmatched. This CDR3 has 15 residues. Germline-derived CDR1 and CDR2 are SQVTM and ANQGSEA. In DNA form, the CDR3 reads TGCAGCGTTGTAGGCGGGACTAGGGGCACAGATACGCAGTATTTT. Its translation: CSVVGGTRGTDTQYF.

The sample holds many counts of this clonotype. The rearrangement joins TRBV5-5 to TRBJ2-7; 12 nucleotides match TRBD2. The germline CDR1 and CDR2 sequences are SGHKS and YYEKEE (reference sequence). Trimming removed 4 bases from V and 6 bases from J; junction bases left unmatched: 8. The CDR3 runs 15 residues. The CDR3 DNA reads as TGTGCCAGCAGCGCCCCTAGCGGGAGGGAGGCCGAGCAGTACTTC. Its translation: CASSAPSGREAEQYF.

This clonotype turned up a few times. The V call is TRBV19, the J call TRBJ2-1; D perhaps matches TRBD2 (6 bases). Germline CDR1 reads LNHDA; CDR2 reads SQIVND (reference sequence). V shed 6 bases and J shed 10 bases, with 22 bases lying between them. The CDR3 length is 15 residues. The CDR3 protein is CASRNTGTSWGEQFF. CDR3 DNA: TGTGCCAGTAGGAATACCGGGACTTCGTGGGGGGAGCAGTTCTTC.